This note documents a single T cell receptor beta chain sequence. Antigen unknown. The table came from immunoSEQ multiplex PCR; TCRdb's copy has only in-frame clones and leaves some out. The data contain around 120,000 clones, 70% to 90% of them singletons. This sample was included in a study of T cell responses to AZD1222 COVID-19 vaccine. General study findings and limits: Unmutated variant regions reportedly attract nearly half of all spike-specific TCRs.

The TCR comes from an adult who received the AZD1222 COVID-19 vaccine. The sample consisted of peripheral blood, taken 28 days after the second AZD1222 dose.

The CDR3 DNA reads as TGTGCCTGGAGGCCGATTGAAAACACCGGGGAGCTGTTTTTT. It codes for CAWRPIENTGELFF. The genes are TRBV30 and TRBJ2-2, with no clear D. The length of the CDR3 is 14 residues. V was shortened by 3 bases and J by 2 bases, with 10 bases between the two germline ends. Looked up from germline, CDR1 is GTSNPN and CDR2 is SVGIG (reference sequence).